This T cell receptor beta chain originates from a study of T and B cells in COVID-19 patients. As for the study in general: In the active-infection cohort, 18 of 20 patients had comorbidities linked to unfavorable COVID-19 outcome.

Each TRB amplification used about 220-500 ng of genomic DNA from blood. Concerning this clonotype: No antigen is known for it.

Multiplex PCR with BIOMED2 TRB-A/B primer pools amplified TRB rearrangements. MiXCR, run by TCRdb on the multiplex PCR reads, gives a single entry per CDR3 protein. Here the sample spans 15,000 to 20,000 distinct CDR3 sequences, 35% to 40% being singletons. Study-wide findings and caveats: Highly clonal in active COVID-19, TRB repertoires exceeded healthy-donor diversity and richness at recovery. Early severe-case samples and blood from mildly ill patients during symptoms were in short supply. Patients with COVID-19 reportedly showed strongly skewed T cell receptor beta variable and joining gene usage.

The TCR sequence derives from a human donor with active COVID-19. The material sequenced was blood.

The CDR3 region has the DNA TGTGCCATCAGCAGGACTAGCGGGGGAGGGGGCACAGATACGCAGTATTTT. Translation gives CAISRTSGGGGTDTQYF. V usage is TRBV10-3 and J usage is TRBJ2-3; 13 nucleotides line up with TRBD2. The CDR3 covers 17 residues. J gave up 1 base and V 6 bases, and 7 bases lay outside the gene matches. Germline V gene lookup returns CDR1 ENHRY and CDR2 SYGVKD.